This paragraph reports one TCR beta chain. Germline values: CDR1 MNHEY, CDR2 SVGAGI. With 6 bases removed from V and 0 bases from J, the gap between germline ends came to 8 bases. The CDR3 runs to 13 residues. The sample comes from a study of shared clonotypes between healthy human individuals. About the study: Per-donor plates numbered three CD4 naive, three CD4 memory, two CD8 naive and one CD8 memory.

Profiling relied on immunoSEQ multiplex PCR, and the TCRdb table lists in-frame clones only, not all of them. The sample gives approximately 1,500,000 clones, roughly 96% of which show up once; over 1% is in the top ten. This receptor was taken from a young man in good health. Sequencing input: naive CD4+ T cells sorted from blood. Noted subset: CD45RA+ positively selected. V gene TRBV6-5 combines with J gene TRBJ1-1; D unclear. The chain's CDR3 is CASRRTVNTEAFF. As DNA, the CDR3 is TGTGCCAGCAGAAGGACGGTGAACACTGAAGCTTTCTTT.